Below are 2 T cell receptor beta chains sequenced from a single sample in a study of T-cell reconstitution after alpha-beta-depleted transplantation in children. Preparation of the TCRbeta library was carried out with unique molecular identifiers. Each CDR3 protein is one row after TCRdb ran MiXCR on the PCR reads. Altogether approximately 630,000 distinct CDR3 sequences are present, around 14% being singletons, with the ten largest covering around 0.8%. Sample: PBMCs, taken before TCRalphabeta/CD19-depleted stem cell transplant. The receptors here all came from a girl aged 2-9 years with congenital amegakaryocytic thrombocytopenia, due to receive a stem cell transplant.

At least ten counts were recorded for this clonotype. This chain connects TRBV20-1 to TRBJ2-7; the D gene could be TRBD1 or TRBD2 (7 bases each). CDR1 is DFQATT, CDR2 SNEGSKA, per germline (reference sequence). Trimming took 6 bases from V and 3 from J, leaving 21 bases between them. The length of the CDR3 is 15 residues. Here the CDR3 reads CSAKSGDSDHYEQYF. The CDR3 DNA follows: TGCAGTGCCAAGAGCGGGGACAGCGATCACTACGAGCAGTACTTC.

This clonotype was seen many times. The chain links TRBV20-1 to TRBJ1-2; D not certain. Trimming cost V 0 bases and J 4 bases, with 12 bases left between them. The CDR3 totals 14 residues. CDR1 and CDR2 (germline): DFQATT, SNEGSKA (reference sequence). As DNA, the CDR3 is TGCAGTGCTAGAGAGCATGACACCATCTATGGCTACACCTTC. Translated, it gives CSAREHDTIYGYTF.